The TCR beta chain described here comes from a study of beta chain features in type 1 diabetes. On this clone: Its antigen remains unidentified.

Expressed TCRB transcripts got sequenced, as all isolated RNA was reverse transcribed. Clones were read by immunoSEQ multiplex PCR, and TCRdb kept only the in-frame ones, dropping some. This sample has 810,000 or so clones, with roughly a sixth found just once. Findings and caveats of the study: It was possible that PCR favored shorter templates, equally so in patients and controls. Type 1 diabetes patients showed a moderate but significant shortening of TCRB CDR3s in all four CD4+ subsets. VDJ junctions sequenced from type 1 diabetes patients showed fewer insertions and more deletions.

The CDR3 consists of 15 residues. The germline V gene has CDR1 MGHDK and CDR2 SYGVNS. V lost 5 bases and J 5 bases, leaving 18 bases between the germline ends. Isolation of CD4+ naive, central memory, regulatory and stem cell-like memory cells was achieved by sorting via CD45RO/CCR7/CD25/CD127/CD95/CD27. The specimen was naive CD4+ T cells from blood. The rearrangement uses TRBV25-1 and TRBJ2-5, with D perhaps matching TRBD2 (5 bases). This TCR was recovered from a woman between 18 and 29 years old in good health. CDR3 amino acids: CASSSPREGLETQYF. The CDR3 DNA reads TGTGCCAGCAGTTCCCCGCGCGAGGGCCTGGAGACCCAGTACTTC.